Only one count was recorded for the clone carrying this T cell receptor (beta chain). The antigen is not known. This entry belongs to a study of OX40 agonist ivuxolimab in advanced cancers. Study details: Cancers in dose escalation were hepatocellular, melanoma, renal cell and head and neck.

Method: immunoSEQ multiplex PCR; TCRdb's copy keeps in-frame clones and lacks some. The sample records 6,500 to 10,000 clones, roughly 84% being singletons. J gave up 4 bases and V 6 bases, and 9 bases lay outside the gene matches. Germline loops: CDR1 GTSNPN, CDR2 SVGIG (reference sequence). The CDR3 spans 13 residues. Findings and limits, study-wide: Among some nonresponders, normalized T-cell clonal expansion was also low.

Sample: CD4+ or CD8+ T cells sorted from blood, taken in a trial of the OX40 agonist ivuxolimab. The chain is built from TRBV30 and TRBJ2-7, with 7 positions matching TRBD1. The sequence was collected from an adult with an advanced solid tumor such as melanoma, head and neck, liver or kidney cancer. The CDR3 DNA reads TGTGCCTGCGACGACAGGGCGGATTACGAGCAGTACTTC. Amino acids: CACDDRADYEQYF.